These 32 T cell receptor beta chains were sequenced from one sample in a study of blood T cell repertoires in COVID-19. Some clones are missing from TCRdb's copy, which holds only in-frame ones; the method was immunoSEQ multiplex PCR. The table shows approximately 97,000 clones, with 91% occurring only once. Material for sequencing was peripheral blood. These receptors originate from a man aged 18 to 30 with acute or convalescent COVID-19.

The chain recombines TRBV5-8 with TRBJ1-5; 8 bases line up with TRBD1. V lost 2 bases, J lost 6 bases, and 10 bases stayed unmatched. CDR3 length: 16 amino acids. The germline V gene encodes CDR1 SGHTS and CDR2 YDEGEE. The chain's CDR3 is CASSFFGQGWGQPQHF. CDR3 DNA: TGTGCCAGCAGCTTTTTTGGACAGGGATGGGGTCAGCCCCAGCATTTT. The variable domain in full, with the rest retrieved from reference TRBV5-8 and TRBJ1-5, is EAGVTQSPTHLIKTRGQQATLRCSPISGHTSVYWYQQALGLGLQFLLWYDEGEERNRGNFPPRFSGRQFPNYSSELNVNALELEDSALYLCASSFFGQGWGQPQHFGDGTRLSIL.

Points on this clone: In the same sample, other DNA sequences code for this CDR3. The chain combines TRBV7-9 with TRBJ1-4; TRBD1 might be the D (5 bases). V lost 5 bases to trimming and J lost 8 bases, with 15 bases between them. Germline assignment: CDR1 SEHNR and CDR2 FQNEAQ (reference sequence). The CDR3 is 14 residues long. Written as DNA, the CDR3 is TGTGCCAGCAGCCCCGGGACCGGGGGGGAAAAACTGTTTTTT. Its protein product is CASSPGTGGEKLFF. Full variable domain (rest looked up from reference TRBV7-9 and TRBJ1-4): DTGVSQNPRHKITKRGQNVTFRCDPISEHNRLYWYRQTLGQGPEFLTYFQNEAQLEKSRLLSDRFSAERPKGSFSTLEIQRTEQGDSAMYLCASSPGTGGEKLFFGSGTQLSVL.

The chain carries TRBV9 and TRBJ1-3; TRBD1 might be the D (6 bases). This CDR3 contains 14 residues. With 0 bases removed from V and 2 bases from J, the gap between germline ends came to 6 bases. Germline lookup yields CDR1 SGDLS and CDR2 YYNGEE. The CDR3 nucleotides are TGTGCCAGCAGCGTAGCAGGGGCTGGAAACACCATATATTTT. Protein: CASSVAGAGNTIYF.

For the CDR3, the DNA is TGTGCCAGCAGTGAATCCCGACGACTGAGCTATGGCTACACCTTC. Amino acid sequence: CASSESRRLSYGYTF. The chain joins TRBV25-1 to TRBJ1-2; D unclear. The germline CDR1 and CDR2 sequences are MGHDK and SYGVNS. Trimming removed 1 base from V and 4 bases from J, with 13 bases in between. The CDR3 totals 15 residues.

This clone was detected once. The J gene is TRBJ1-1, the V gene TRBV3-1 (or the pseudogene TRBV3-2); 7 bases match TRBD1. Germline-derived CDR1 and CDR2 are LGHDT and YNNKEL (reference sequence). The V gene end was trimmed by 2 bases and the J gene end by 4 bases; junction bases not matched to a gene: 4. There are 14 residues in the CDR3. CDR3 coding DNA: TGTGCCAGCAGCCAACAGGACAGGTCCACTGAAGCTTTCTTT. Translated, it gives CASSQQDRSTEAFF.

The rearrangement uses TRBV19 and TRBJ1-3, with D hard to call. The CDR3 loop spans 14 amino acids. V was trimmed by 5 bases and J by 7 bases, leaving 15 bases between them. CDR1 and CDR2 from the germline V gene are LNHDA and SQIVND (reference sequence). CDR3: CASSPVPSLNTIYF. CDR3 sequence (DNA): TGTGCCAGTAGTCCGGTACCTAGTTTGAACACCATATATTTT. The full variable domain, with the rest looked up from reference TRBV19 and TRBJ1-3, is DGGITQSPKYLFRKEGQNVTLSCEQNLNHDAMYWYRQDPGQGLRLIYYSQIVNDFQKGDIAEGYSVSREKKESFPLTVTSAQKNPTAFYLCASSPVPSLNTIYFGEGSWLTVV.

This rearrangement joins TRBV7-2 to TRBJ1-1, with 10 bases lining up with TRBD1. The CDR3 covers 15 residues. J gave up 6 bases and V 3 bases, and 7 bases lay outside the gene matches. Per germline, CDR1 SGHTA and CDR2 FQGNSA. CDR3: CASSLGQGPSAEAFF. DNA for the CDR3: TGTGCCAGCAGCTTGGGACAGGGGCCGTCGGCTGAAGCTTTCTTT.

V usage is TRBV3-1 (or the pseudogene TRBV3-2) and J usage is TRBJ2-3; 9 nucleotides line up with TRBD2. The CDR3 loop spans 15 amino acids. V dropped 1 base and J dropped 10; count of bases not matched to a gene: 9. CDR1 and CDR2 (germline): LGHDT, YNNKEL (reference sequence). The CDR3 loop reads CASSQGVGTSSSQYF. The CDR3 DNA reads TGTGCCAGCAGCCAAGGGGTGGGGACTAGCTCCTCGCAGTATTTT.

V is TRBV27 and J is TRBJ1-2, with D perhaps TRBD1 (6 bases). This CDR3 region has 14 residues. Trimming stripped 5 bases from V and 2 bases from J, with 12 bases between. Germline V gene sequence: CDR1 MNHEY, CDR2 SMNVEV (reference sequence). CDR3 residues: CASSRSGVNYGYTF. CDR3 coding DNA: TGTGCCAGCAGTCGGTCAGGGGTCAACTATGGCTACACCTTC.

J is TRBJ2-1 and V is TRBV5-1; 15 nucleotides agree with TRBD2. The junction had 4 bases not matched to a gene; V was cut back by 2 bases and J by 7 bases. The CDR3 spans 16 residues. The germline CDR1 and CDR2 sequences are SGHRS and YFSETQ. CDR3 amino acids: CASSFGLAGGDNEQFF. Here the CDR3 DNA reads TGCGCCAGCAGCTTCGGACTAGCGGGAGGGGATAATGAGCAGTTCTTC.

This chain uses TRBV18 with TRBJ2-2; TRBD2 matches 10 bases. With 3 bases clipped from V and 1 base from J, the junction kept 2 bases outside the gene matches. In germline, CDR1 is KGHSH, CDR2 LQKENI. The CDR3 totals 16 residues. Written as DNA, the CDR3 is TGTGCCAGCTCACCGCGGACTAGCGGGAACACCGGGGAGCTGTTTTTT. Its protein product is CASSPRTSGNTGELFF.

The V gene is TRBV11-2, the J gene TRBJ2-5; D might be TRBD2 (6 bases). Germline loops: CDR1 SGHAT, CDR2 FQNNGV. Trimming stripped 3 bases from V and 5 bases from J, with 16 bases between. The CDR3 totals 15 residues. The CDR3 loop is CASSLAGPKGETQYF. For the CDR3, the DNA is TGTGCCAGCAGCTTGGCGGGACCGAAAGGGGAGACCCAGTACTTC. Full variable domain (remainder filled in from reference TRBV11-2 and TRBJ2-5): EAGVAQSPRYKIIEKRQSVAFWCNPISGHATLYWYQQILGQGPKLLIQFQNNGVVDDSQLPKDRFSAERLKGVDSTLKIQPAKLEDSAVYLCASSLAGPKGETQYFGPGTRLLVL.

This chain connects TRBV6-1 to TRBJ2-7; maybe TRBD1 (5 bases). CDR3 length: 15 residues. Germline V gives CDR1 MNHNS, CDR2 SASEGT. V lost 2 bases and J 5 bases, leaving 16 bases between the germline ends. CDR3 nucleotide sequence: TGTGCCAGCAGTGAATACAGGCCCGTTGGAGACGAGCAGTACTTC. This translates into CASSEYRPVGDEQYF.

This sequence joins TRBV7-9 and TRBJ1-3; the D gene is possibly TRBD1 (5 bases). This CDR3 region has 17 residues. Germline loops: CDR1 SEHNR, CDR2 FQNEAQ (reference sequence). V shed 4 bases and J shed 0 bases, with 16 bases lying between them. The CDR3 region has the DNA TGTGCCAGCAGCTCAGGGCTTGCAGGCCACTCTGGAAACACCATATATTTT. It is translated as CASSSGLAGHSGNTIYF.

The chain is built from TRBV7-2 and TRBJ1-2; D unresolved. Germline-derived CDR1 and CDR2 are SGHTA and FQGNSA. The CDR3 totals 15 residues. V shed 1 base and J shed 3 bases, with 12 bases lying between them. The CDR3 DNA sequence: TGTGCCAGCAGCTTAGATTTCGGCGGGTACTATGGCTACACCTTC. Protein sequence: CASSLDFGGYYGYTF.

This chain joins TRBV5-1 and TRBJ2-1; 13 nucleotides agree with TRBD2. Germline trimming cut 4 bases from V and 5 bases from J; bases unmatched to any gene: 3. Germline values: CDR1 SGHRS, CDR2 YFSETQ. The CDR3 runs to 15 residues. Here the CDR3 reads CASSPGTSGDNEQFF. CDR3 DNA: TGCGCCAGCAGCCCTGGGACTAGCGGGGACAATGAGCAGTTCTTC.

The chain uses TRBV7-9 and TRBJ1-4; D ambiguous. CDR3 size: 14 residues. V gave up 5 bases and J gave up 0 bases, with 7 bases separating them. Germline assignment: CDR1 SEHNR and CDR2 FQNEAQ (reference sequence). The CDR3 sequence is CASSIRATNEKLFF. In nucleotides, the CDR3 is TGTGCCAGCAGCATACGAGCAACTAATGAAAAACTGTTTTTT.

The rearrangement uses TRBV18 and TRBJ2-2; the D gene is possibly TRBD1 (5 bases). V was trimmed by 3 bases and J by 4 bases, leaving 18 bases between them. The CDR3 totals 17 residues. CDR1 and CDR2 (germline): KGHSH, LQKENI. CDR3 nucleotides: TGTGCCAGCTCACCCAACACCGTTGGGGCAAGCACCGGGGAGCTGTTTTTT. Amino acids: CASSPNTVGASTGELFF.

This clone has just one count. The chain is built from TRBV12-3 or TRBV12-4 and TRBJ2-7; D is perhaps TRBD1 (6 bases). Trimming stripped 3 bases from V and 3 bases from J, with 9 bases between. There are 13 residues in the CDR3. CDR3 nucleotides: TGTGCCAGCAGTTTGGGGACAAACTACGAGCAGTACTTC. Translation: CASSLGTNYEQYF.

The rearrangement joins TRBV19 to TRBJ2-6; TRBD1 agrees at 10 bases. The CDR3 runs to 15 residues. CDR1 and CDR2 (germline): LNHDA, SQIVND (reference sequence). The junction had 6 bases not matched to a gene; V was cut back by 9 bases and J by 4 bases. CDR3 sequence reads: CASGTGESGANVLTF. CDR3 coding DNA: TGTGCCAGCGGGACAGGGGAGTCCGGGGCCAACGTCCTGACTTTC.

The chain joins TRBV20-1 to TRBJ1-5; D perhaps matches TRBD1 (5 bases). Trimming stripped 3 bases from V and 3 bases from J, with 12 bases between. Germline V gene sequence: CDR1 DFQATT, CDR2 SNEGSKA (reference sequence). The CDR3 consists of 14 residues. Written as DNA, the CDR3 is TGCAGTGCTAGTACCCAGGGTACCAATCAGCCCCAGCATTTT. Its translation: CSASTQGTNQPQHF.

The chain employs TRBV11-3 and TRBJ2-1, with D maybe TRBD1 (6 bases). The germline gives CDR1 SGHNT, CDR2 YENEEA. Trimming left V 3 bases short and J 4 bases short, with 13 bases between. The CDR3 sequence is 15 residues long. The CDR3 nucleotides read TGTGCCAGCAGCTTTGGGACACTCGATTACAATGAGCAGTTCTTC. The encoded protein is CASSFGTLDYNEQFF.

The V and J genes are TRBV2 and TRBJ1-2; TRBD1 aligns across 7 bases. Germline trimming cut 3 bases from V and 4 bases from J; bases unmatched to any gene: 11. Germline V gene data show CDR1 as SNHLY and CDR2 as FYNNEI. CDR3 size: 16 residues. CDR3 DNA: TGTGCCAGCAGTGATGGCCGCAGGGGGTTGAGCTATGGCTACACCTTC. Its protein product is CASSDGRRGLSYGYTF.

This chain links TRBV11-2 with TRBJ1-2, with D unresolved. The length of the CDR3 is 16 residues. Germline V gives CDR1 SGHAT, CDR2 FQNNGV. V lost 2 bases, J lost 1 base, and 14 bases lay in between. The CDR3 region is CASSLRTQSDNYGYTF. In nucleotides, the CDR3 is TGTGCCAGCAGCTTAAGGACTCAGTCGGATAACTATGGCTACACCTTC.

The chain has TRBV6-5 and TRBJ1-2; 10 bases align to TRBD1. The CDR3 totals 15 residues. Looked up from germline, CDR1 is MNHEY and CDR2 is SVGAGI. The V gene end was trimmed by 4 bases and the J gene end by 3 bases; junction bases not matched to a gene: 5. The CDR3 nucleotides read TGTGCCAGCAGTTCGACAGGGGGCGCGGACTATGGCTACACCTTC. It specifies CASSSTGGADYGYTF.

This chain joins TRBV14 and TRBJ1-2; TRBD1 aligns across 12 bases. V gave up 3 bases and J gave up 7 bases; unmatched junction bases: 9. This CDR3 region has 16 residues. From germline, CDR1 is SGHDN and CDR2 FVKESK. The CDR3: CASSHRPGQGAGGYTF. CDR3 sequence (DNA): TGTGCCAGCAGCCATCGACCGGGACAGGGGGCTGGTGGCTACACCTTC.

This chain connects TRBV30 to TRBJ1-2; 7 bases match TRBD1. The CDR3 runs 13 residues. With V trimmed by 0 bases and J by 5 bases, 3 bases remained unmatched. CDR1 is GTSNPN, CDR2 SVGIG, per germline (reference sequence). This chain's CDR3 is CAWSVKGAYGYTF. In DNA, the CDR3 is TGTGCCTGGAGTGTGAAGGGGGCTTATGGCTACACCTTC.

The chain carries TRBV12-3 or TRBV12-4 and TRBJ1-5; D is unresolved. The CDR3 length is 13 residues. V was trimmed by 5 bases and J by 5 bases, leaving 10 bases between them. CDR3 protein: CASSTSVDQPQHF. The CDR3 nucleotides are TGTGCCAGCAGTACTAGCGTTGATCAGCCCCAGCATTTT.

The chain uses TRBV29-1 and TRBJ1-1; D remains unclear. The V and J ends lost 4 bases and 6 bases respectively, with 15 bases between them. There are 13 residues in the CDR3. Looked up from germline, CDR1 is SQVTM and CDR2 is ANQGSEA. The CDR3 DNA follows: TGCAGCGTTGCACTTAGTAGTAACCCTGAAGCTTTCTTT. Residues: CSVALSSNPEAFF.

In DNA, the CDR3 is TGTGCCAGCAGCTTAGGCGGGATCGAGCAGTACTTC. As protein: CASSLGGIEQYF. V is TRBV13 and J is TRBJ2-7; weak D call: TRBD2 (5 bases). V dropped 0 bases and J dropped 6 bases, with 6 bases sitting between them. Germline V gene sequence: CDR1 PRHDT, CDR2 FYEKMQ (reference sequence). This CDR3 region has 12 residues.

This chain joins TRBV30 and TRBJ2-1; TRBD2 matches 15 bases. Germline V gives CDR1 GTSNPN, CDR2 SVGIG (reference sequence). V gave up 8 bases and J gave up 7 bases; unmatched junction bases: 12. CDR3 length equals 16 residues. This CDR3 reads CAAGLAGGPAGNEQFF. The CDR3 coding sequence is TGTGCCGCAGGACTAGCGGGGGGGCCGGCTGGAAATGAGCAGTTCTTC.

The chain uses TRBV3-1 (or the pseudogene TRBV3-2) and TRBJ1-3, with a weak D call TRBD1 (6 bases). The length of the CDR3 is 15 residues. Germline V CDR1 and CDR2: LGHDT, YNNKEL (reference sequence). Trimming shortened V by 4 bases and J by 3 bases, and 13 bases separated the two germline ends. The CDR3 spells CASSLGHGSGNTIYF. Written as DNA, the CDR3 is TGTGCCAGCAGCCTGGGACATGGGAGTGGAAACACCATATATTTT.